These 25 T cell receptor beta chains came from one sample sequenced in a study of control samples from healthy donors and cancer patients. The data were produced by immunoSEQ multiplex PCR, yet TCRdb's version contains in-frame clones alone and is incomplete. The listing records approximately 190,000 clones. The sequencing input was blood. Every receptor here comes from a young woman in good health.

V usage is TRBV28 and J usage is TRBJ1-2; weak D call: TRBD1 (5 bases). Germline V gives CDR1 MDHEN, CDR2 SYDVKM. The CDR3 length is 15 residues. Between the trimmed V and J ends, which lost 3 bases and 7 bases, there was a span of 18 bases. The CDR3 DNA follows: TGTGCCAGCAGTTTCTTGGGACGTCTATGGGCTGGCTACACCTTC. The encoded protein is CASSFLGRLWAGYTF.

The chain couples TRBV5-4 to TRBJ1-4; D is perhaps TRBD1 (5 bases). Trimming removed 1 base at V and 8 bases at J, with 15 bases between. CDR3 length: 15 amino acids. Germline lookup yields CDR1 SGHNT and CDR2 YYREEE (reference sequence). In nucleotides, the CDR3 is TGTGCCAGCAGCTTGTATGGGGCAGGAGAGGAAAAACTGTTTTTT. It translates to CASSLYGAGEEKLFF.

J is TRBJ2-5 and V is TRBV28; D is unclear. Deletions cut 1 base from V and 3 bases from J, with 12 bases between. CDR1 is MDHEN, CDR2 SYDVKM, per germline. This CDR3 has 15 residues. CDR3: CASSLLTKLEETQYF. CDR3 in DNA: TGTGCCAGCAGTTTATTGACAAAATTAGAAGAGACCCAGTACTTC.

The chain carries TRBV7-3 and TRBJ2-3; 8 bases fit TRBD2. The CDR3 is made up of 15 amino acids. Looked up from germline, CDR1 is SGHTA and CDR2 is FQGTGA. With V trimmed by 1 base and J by 4 bases, 4 bases remained unmatched. The CDR3 reads CASSLNGGAADTQYF. The CDR3 coding sequence is TGTGCCAGCAGCTTAAACGGGGGGGCCGCAGATACGCAGTATTTT.

As DNA, the CDR3 is TGCGCCAGCAGCCAAGGGTTAGGCAGGGCCTCTGGAAACACCATATATTTT. Its protein is CASSQGLGRASGNTIYF. The rearrangement uses TRBV4-1 and TRBJ1-3; perhaps TRBD1 as D (5 bases). There are 17 residues in the CDR3. V was pared by 1 base and J by 0 bases, with 13 bases between. Germline V gene lookup returns CDR1 MGHRA and CDR2 YSYEKL.

The chain has TRBV19 and TRBJ1-5, with a possible D match to TRBD1 (6 bases). V lost 3 bases to trimming and J lost 7 bases, with 16 bases between them. Germline lookup yields CDR1 LNHDA and CDR2 SQIVND (reference sequence). The CDR3 covers 15 residues. CDR3 bases: TGTGCCAGTAGTATTGGGGGGCGAACAGGCCAGCCCCAGCATTTT. It translates to CASSIGGRTGQPQHF.

Concerning this clone: Other DNA sequences within the sample encode an identical CDR3. The chain combines TRBV6-5 with TRBJ1-1; D is unclear. V was shortened by 2 bases and J by 1 base, with 5 bases between the two germline ends. This CDR3 is 13 amino acids long. Per the germline V gene, CDR1 is MNHEY and CDR2 is SVGAGI. The CDR3 nucleotides are TGTGCCAGCAGTTACCCGGGGAACACTGAAGCTTTCTTT. Encoded protein: CASSYPGNTEAFF.

V is TRBV7-2 and J is TRBJ2-1, with a weak D call TRBD2 (6 bases). Trimming cost V 5 bases and J 5 bases, with 13 bases left between them. The CDR3 loop spans 14 amino acids. The germline V gene encodes CDR1 SGHTA and CDR2 FQGNSA. The DNA for the CDR3 is TGTGCCAGCAGCCCCAGAGCGGGCGACAATGAGCAGTTCTTC. Translation: CASSPRAGDNEQFF.

The V gene is TRBV4-1, the J gene TRBJ1-6; TRBD1 is a possible D gene (5 bases). The germline CDR1 and CDR2 sequences are MGHRA and YSYEKL. V was trimmed by 4 bases and J by 9 bases, leaving 22 bases between them. The CDR3 has 17 residues. The CDR3 reads CASSPGRGSGWRSPLHF. The CDR3 nucleotides read TGCGCCAGCAGCCCAGGGCGGGGTTCTGGATGGCGTTCACCCCTCCACTTT.

The chain carries TRBV7-9 and TRBJ1-2; the D is unclear. The CDR3 contains 12 residues. The germline V gene encodes CDR1 SEHNR and CDR2 FQNEAQ (reference sequence). V lost 5 bases to trimming and J lost 8 bases, with 12 bases between them. The CDR3 here is CASSIRSFGYTF. The CDR3 nucleotides are TGTGCCAGCAGCATTAGGTCCTTCGGCTACACCTTC.

V usage is TRBV3-1 (or the pseudogene TRBV3-2) and J usage is TRBJ1-6, with 7 positions matching TRBD1. The junction had 13 bases not matched to a gene; V was cut back by 4 bases and J by 7 bases. This CDR3 region has 17 residues. Germline values: CDR1 LGHDT, CDR2 YNNKEL (reference sequence). The DNA of the CDR3 is TGTGCCAGCAGCCTAAACCGGGGACAGAGTACGAATTCACCCCTCCACTTT. Amino acids: CASSLNRGQSTNSPLHF.

The rearrangement joins TRBV7-3 to TRBJ2-3, with D tentatively TRBD2 (6 bases). V shed 8 bases and J shed 8 bases, with 14 bases lying between them. CDR1 is SGHTA, CDR2 FQGTGA, per germline. The CDR3 runs to 12 residues. The DNA for the CDR3 is TGTGCCAGCGGTCCAGGAGGGAGTACGCAGTATTTT. Translation: CASGPGGSTQYF.

For this clone: At one of its ends the junction is not consistent with the germline gene, which may arise from a read error. The chain has TRBV5-1 and TRBJ2-3, with D uncertain. CDR3 length: 15 residues. Germline CDR1 and CDR2: SGHRS and YFSETQ. This CDR3 reads CASSLETPGPDTQYF. CDR3 in DNA: TGCGCCAGCAGTTTGGAGACCCCTGGTCCAGATACGCAGTATTTT.

The V and J genes are TRBV7-2 and TRBJ1-6, with a possible D match to TRBD1 (6 bases). In germline, CDR1 is SGHTA, CDR2 FQGNSA. CDR3 length equals 14 residues. V was trimmed by 3 bases and J by 9 bases, leaving 12 bases between them. This CDR3 reads CASSFLTGRSPLHF. CDR3 DNA: TGTGCCAGCAGCTTTTTAACAGGGCGTTCACCCCTCCACTTT. Complete variable domain (other parts from reference TRBV7-2 and TRBJ1-6): GAGVSQSPSNKVTEKGKDVELRCDPISGHTALYWYRQSLGQGLEFLIYFQGNSAPDKSGLPSDRFSAERTGGSVSTLTIQRTQQEDSAVYLCASSFLTGRSPLHFGNGTRLTVT.

V usage is TRBV10-1 and J usage is TRBJ1-4, with TRBD1 as a possible D gene (6 bases). The CDR3 length is 14 residues. From germline, CDR1 is WNHNN and CDR2 SYGVQD (reference sequence). V shed 6 bases and J shed 8 bases, with 16 bases lying between them. The CDR3 nucleotides read TGCGCCAGCAGCGCCGGACAGCTTAGGGAAAAACTGTTTTTT. It is translated as CASSAGQLREKLFF.

The rearrangement links TRBV7-8 to TRBJ1-1; D is undetermined. CDR1 and CDR2 (germline): SGHVS, FQNEAQ. The CDR3 sequence is 15 residues long. V lost 1 base and J 0 bases, leaving 9 bases between the germline ends. The CDR3: CASSLGVPMNTEAFF. The CDR3 DNA follows: TGTGCCAGCAGCTTAGGGGTCCCGATGAACACTGAAGCTTTCTTT.

This chain uses TRBV5-3 with TRBJ2-2, with 8 bases matching TRBD1. TRBV5-3 is treated as an ORF (open reading frame) with a function not yet certain. Trimming took 4 bases from V and 0 from J; bases not matched to a gene: 2. This CDR3 spans 15 amino acids. Written as DNA, the CDR3 is TGTGCCAGAAGCGAGGACAGGGCGAACACCGGGGAGCTGTTTTTT. It encodes CARSEDRANTGELFF.

The chain joins TRBV7-9 to TRBJ1-5, with unresolved D. Germline-derived CDR1 and CDR2 are SEHNR and FQNEAQ (reference sequence). The CDR3 extends over 16 amino acids. The ends were cut back, 5 bases at V and 4 bases at J, with 18 bases in the middle. CDR3 nucleotides: TGTGCCAGCAGCCGCTGGGAGGGAAAGAGGAATCAGCCCCAGCATTTT. It yields the protein CASSRWEGKRNQPQHF.

The CDR3 nucleotides read TGTGCCAGCAGCTTATTGATGAACGATGGCTACACCTTC. Amino acids: CASSLLMNDGYTF. V and J are TRBV5-5 and TRBJ1-2, with unresolved D. Trimming pared 2 bases from V and 6 bases from J, leaving 11 bases between. Germline V gives CDR1 SGHKS, CDR2 YYEKEE (reference sequence). The CDR3 is 13 residues long.

The V gene is TRBV19, the J gene TRBJ1-2; no clear D gene. The CDR3 sequence is 15 residues long. V lost 5 bases and J lost 0, with 13 bases in between. Germline V CDR1 and CDR2: LNHDA, SQIVND (reference sequence). The DNA for the CDR3 is TGTGCCAGTAGTTATTTGGACGGAGCTAACTATGGCTACACCTTC. It translates to CASSYLDGANYGYTF.

The chain is built from TRBV19 and TRBJ1-6; D unclear. The germline V gene encodes CDR1 LNHDA and CDR2 SQIVND (reference sequence). The V end lost 5 bases, the J end lost 13 bases, and 21 bases lay between the germline ends. The CDR3 contains 15 residues. This CDR3 reads CASSPRTGEKLPLHF. CDR3 coding DNA: TGTGCCAGTAGTCCTCGGACCGGGGAAAAGCTTCCCCTCCACTTT. The entire variable domain, with the rest obtained from reference TRBV19 and TRBJ1-6, is as follows: DGGITQSPKYLFRKEGQNVTLSCEQNLNHDAMYWYRQDPGQGLRLIYYSQIVNDFQKGDIAEGYSVSREKKESFPLTVTSAQKNPTAFYLCASSPRTGEKLPLHFGNGTRLTVT.

The CDR3 loop reads CASSEMGQGTIYF. CDR3 coding DNA: TGTGCCAGCAGTGAAATGGGGCAGGGAACCATATATTTT. V usage is TRBV6-1 and J usage is TRBJ1-3; D is possibly TRBD1 (5 bases). The CDR3 runs to 13 residues. V lost 2 bases and J lost 10, with 12 bases in between. From germline, CDR1 is MNHNS and CDR2 SASEGT.

The chain uses TRBV4-1 and TRBJ2-7; D is perhaps TRBD1 (6 bases). The CDR3 runs to 15 residues. Germline V gives CDR1 MGHRA, CDR2 YSYEKL. V dropped 0 bases and J dropped 3 bases, with 12 bases sitting between them. The CDR3 sequence is CASSQDLGRGYEQYF. The DNA for the CDR3 is TGCGCCAGCAGCCAAGATCTGGGCAGGGGCTACGAGCAGTACTTC.

This sequence joins TRBV28 and TRBJ1-5; D is perhaps TRBD1 (5 bases). This CDR3 contains 18 residues. CDR1 and CDR2 from the germline V gene are MDHEN and SYDVKM. V was cut by 8 bases and J by 4 bases, with 27 bases left in between. CDR3 sequence reads: CASELKRGIRQANQPQHF. DNA of the CDR3: TGTGCCAGCGAGCTAAAGCGGGGCATACGCCAGGCAAATCAGCCCCAGCATTTT. Using reference TRBV28 and TRBJ1-5 for the parts outside the CDR3, the full variable domain is DVKVTQSSRYLVKRTGEKVFLECVQDMDHENMFWYRQDPGLGLRLIYFSYDVKMKEKGDIPEGYSVSREKKERFSLILESASTNQTSMYLCASELKRGIRQANQPQHFGDGTRLSIL.

The chain joins TRBV5-1 to TRBJ1-2, with D possibly matching TRBD1 (5 bases). Trimming removed 7 bases at V and 6 bases at J, with 16 bases between. The length of the CDR3 is 13 residues. Germline-derived CDR1 and CDR2 are SGHRS and YFSETQ. The CDR3 DNA sequence: TGCGCCAGCTCGGTCGGGACTGAGCATGGCTACACCTTC. Translating it yields CASSVGTEHGYTF.